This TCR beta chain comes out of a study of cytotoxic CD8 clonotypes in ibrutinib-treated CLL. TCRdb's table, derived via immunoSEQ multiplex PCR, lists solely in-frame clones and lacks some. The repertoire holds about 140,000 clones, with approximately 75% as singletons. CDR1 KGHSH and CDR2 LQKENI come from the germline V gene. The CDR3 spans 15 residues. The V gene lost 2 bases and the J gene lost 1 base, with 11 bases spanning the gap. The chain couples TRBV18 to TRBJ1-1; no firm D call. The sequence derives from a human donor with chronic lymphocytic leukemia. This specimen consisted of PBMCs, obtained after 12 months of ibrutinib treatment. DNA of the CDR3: TGTGCCAGCTCACCAAGAGGCTCTCGGAACACTGAAGCTTTCTTT. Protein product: CASSPRGSRNTEAFF.